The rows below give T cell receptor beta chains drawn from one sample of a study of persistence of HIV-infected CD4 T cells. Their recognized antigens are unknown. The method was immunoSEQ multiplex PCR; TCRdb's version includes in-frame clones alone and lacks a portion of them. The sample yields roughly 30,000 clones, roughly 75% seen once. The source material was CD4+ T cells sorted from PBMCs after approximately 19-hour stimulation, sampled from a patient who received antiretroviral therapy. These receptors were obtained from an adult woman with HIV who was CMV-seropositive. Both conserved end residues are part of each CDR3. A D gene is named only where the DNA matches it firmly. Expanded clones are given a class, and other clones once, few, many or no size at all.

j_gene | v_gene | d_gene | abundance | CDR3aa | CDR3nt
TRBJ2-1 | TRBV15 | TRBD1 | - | CATSLGTENNEQFF | TGTGCCACCAGCCTAGGGACAGAGAACAATGAGCAGTTCTTC
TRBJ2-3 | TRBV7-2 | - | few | CASSLRFGTDTQYF | TGTGCCAGCAGCTTAAGGTTTGGCACAGATACGCAGTATTTT
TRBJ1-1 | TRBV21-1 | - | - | CASSKVSQLNTEAFF | TGTGCCAGCAGCAAAGTTTCACAGTTGAACACTGAAGCTTTCTTT
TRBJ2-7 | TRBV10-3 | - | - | CAVRGGGYEQYF | TGTGCCGTCCGGGGTGGGGGATACGAGCAGTACTTC
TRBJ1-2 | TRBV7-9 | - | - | CASSLSIQATSNYGYTF | TGTGCCAGCAGCTTAAGTATCCAGGCGACGTCTAACTATGGCTACACCTTC
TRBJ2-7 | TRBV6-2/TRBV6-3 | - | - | CASSHSYEQYF | TGTGCCAGCAGTCACTCCTACGAGCAGTACTTC
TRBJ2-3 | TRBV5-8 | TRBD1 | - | CASSLSSGQVTDTQYF | TGTGCCAGCAGCTTGAGTTCGGGACAGGTCACAGATACGCAGTATTTT
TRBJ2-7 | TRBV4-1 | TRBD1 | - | CASSQGVGTGPPNEQYF | TGCGCCAGCAGCCAAGGGGTTGGGACAGGGCCCCCCAACGAGCAGTACTTC
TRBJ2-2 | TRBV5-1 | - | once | CASSLARVSTGELFF | TGCGCCAGCAGCTTGGCCAGGGTCAGCACCGGGGAGCTGTTTTTT
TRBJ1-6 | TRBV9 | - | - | CASSVGPGRNSPLHF | TGTGCCAGCAGCGTAGGGCCGGGGAGGAATTCACCCCTCCACTTT
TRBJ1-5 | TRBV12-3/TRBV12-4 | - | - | CASSPGSNQPQHF | TGTGCCAGCAGCCCCGGCAGCAATCAGCCCCAGCATTTT
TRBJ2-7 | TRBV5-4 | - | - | CASSDYNRRDYEQYF | TGTGCCAGCAGCGACTACAACAGGAGGGACTACGAGCAGTACTTC
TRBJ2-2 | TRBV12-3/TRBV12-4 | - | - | CASSLAATGELFF | TGTGCCAGCAGTTTAGCTGCCACCGGGGAGCTGTTTTTT
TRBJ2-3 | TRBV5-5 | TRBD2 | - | CASSQGLAGAATDTQYF | TGTGCCAGCAGCCAGGGACTAGCGGGGGCCGCCACAGATACGCAGTATTTT
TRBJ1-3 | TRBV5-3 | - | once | CARSSGLSGNTIYF | TGTGCCAGAAGCTCCGGACTCTCTGGAAACACCATATATTTT
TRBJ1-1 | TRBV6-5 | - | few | CATRRERNTEAFF | TGTGCCACCCGCCGGGAGAGGAACACTGAAGCTTTCTTT
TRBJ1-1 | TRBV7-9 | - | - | CASSRLSWGNTEAFF | TGTGCCAGCAGCCGACTGTCGTGGGGAAACACTGAAGCTTTCTTT
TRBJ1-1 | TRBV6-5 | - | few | CASSFRTEMNTEAFF | TGTGCCAGCAGTTTCAGGACAGAGATGAACACTGAAGCTTTCTTT
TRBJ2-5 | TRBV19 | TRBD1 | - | CASSIDAPGQGQETQYF | TGTGCCAGTAGTATAGACGCCCCCGGACAGGGTCAAGAGACCCAGTACTTC
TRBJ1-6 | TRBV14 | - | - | CASRVGTANNSPLHF | TGTGCCAGCAGGGTCGGGACGGCGAATAATTCACCCCTCCACTTT
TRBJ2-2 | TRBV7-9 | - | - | CASSLGELGLAVNTGELFF | TGTGCCAGCAGCTTAGGGGAATTAGGTTTGGCGGTGAACACCGGGGAGCTGTTTTTT
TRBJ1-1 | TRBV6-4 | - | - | CASRATDSGAEAFF | TGTGCCAGCAGAGCCACCGACTCGGGGGCTGAAGCTTTCTTT
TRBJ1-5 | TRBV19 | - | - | CASRRDLSNQPQHF | TGTGCCAGTAGAAGGGATCTTAGCAATCAGCCCCAGCATTTT
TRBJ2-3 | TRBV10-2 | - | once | CASKLSSNTDTQYF | TGCGCCAGCAAGTTGAGCTCCAACACAGATACGCAGTATTTT
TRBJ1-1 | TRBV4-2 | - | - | CASSQEGGNTEAFF | TGTGCCAGCAGCCAAGAGGGGGGTAACACTGAAGCTTTCTTT
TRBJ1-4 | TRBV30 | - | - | CAWSHGDGGEKLFF | TGTGCCTGGAGTCATGGGGATGGAGGGGAAAAACTGTTTTTT
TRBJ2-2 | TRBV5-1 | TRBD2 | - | CASSPGGAGELFF | TGCGCCAGCAGCCCCGGGGGGGCAGGGGAGCTGTTTTTT
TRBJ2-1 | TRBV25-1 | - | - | CASSDFLGGEQFF | TGTGCCAGCAGCGACTTCCTGGGGGGTGAGCAGTTCTTC
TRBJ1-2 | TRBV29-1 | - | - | CSVEVGGGYGYTF | TGCAGCGTTGAAGTTGGGGGTGGCTATGGCTACACCTTC
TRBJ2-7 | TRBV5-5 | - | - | CASSLVGDQTYEQYF | TGTGCCAGCAGCTTGGTGGGGGACCAGACCTACGAGCAGTACTTC
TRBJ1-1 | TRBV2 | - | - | CARPRGGRTEAFF | TGTGCCAGACCACGGGGGGGGAGGACTGAAGCTTTCTTT
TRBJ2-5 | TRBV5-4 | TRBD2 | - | CASSHTRLAGVETQYF | TGTGCCAGCAGCCACACACGACTAGCGGGGGTAGAGACCCAGTACTTC
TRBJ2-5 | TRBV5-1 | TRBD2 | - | CASSILAGVGETQYF | TGCGCCAGCAGCATCCTAGCGGGGGTCGGGGAGACCCAGTACTTC
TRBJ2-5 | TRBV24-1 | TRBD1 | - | CATSDWDRGGRGETQYF | TGTGCCACCAGTGATTGGGACAGGGGGGGACGGGGGGAGACCCAGTACTTC
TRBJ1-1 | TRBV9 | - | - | CASSGVNTEAFF | TGTGCCAGCAGCGGGGTGAACACTGAAGCTTTCTTT
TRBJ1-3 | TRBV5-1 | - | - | CASSLDGAQGNTIYF | TGCGCCAGCAGCTTGGACGGGGCCCAAGGAAACACCATATATTTT
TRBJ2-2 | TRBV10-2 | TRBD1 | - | CASRQGGGELFF | TGCGCCAGTAGACAGGGTGGCGGGGAGCTGTTTTTT
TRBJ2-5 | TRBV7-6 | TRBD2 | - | CASSLESRLASGKTQYF | TGTGCCAGCAGCTTAGAGTCAAGACTAGCGAGTGGAAAGACCCAGTACTTC
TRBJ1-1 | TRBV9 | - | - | CASSVLAGTTEAFF | TGTGCCAGCAGCGTATTGGCAGGGACCACTGAAGCTTTCTTT
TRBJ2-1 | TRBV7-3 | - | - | CASSLKLGAGNEQFF | TGTGCCAGCAGCTTAAAATTGGGGGCGGGCAATGAGCAGTTCTTC
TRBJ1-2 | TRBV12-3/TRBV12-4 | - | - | CASSWDKNYGYTF | TGTGCCAGCAGCTGGGACAAGAACTATGGCTACACCTTC
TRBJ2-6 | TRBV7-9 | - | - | CASSLNWDTYSGANVLTF | TGTGCCAGCAGCTTGAACTGGGACACCTACTCTGGGGCCAACGTCCTGACTTTC
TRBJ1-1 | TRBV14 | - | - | CASSKGENGMNTEAFF | TGTGCCAGCAGCAAGGGCGAAAATGGAATGAACACTGAAGCTTTCTTT
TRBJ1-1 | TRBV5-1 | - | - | CASNGGDLGTEAFF | TGCGCCAGCAACGGGGGGGACCTGGGAACTGAAGCTTTCTTT
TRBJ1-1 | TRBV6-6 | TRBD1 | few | CASSYGQAEAFF | TGTGCCAGCAGTTACGGACAGGCTGAAGCTTTCTTT
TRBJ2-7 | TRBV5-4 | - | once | CASSLRSLARASHEQYF | TGTGCCAGCAGCTTGCGGTCCCTGGCCAGGGCCAGCCACGAGCAGTACTTC
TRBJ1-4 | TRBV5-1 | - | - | CASSRRVGDNEKLFF | TGCGCCAGCAGCCGGAGGGTGGGGGATAATGAAAAACTGTTTTTT
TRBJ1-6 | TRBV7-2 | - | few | CASSPLGTSSYNSPLHF | TGTGCCAGCAGCCCCCTCGGGACAAGCTCCTATAATTCACCCCTCCACTTT
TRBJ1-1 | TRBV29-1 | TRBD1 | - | CSVDRGQGAEAFF | TGCAGCGTTGATAGGGGACAGGGGGCTGAAGCTTTCTTT
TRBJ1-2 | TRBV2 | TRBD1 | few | CASSKDRGNYGYTF | TGTGCCAGCAGTAAGGACAGGGGGAACTATGGCTACACCTTC
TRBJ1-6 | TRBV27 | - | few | CASSLGHGSYNSPLHF | TGTGCCAGCAGTTTAGGACACGGCTCCTATAATTCACCCCTCCACTTT
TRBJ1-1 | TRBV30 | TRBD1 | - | CAWKGQGRGPMNTEAFF | TGTGCCTGGAAGGGACAGGGGAGGGGGCCGATGAACACTGAAGCTTTCTTT